These 31 T cell receptor beta chains came from one sample sequenced in a study of read filtering for tumor transcriptome and immune sequencing. Molecular barcoded adaptors covering alpha/delta and beta/gamma chains were used on roughly 400 ng RNA. TCRdb passed the reads through MiXCR, listing each CDR3 protein once. The sample lists around 50,000 distinct CDR3 sequences, roughly 20% seen once, with about a sixth in the top ten. The sequenced sample was a population of CD138-negative cells sorted from bone marrow. The receptors stem from a donor aged 40 or older with multiple myeloma.

This clonotype was seen repeatedly, ten times or more. The rearrangement uses TRBV2 and TRBJ1-5; D unclear. Germline values: CDR1 SNHLY, CDR2 FYNNEI. CDR3 size: 15 residues. V dropped 6 bases and J dropped 1 base, with 13 bases sitting between them. The CDR3 sequence is CASSVRGISNQPQHF. The DNA for the CDR3 is TGTGCCAGCAGCGTAAGAGGGATAAGCAATCAGCCCCAGCATTTT. The full variable domain, rest sourced from reference TRBV2 and TRBJ1-5, is EPEVTQTPSHQVTQMGQEVILRCVPISNHLYFYWYRQILGQKVEFLVSFYNNEISEKSEIFDDQFSVERPDGSNFTLKIRSTKLEDSAMYFCASSVRGISNQPQHFGDGTRLSIL.

This clonotype was seen repeatedly, ten times or more. The J gene is TRBJ1-5, the V gene TRBV6-5, with D unresolved. Germline values: CDR1 MNHEY, CDR2 SVGAGI. The V end was cut by 8 bases, the J end by 0 bases, with 20 bases between. This CDR3 has 17 residues. The CDR3 region is CASGRGRVPGSNQPQHF. CDR3 DNA: TGTGCCAGCGGTAGAGGGAGGGTACCTGGTAGCAATCAGCCCCAGCATTTT.

Only a few counts were recorded for this clonotype. The V gene is TRBV29-1, the J gene TRBJ2-5, with 7 bases aligning to TRBD1. The V gene end was trimmed by 5 bases and the J gene end by 2 bases; junction bases not matched to a gene: 14. The CDR3 extends over 16 amino acids. Germline V CDR1 and CDR2: SQVTM, ANQGSEA. CDR3 DNA sequence: TGCAGCGTTCCTAAAACACCGGGACAGAGTCAAGAGACCCAGTACTTC. It is translated as CSVPKTPGQSQETQYF.

As concerns this clonotype: A far more abundant clone sits one base away, making this likely a read error. The chain combines TRBV18 with TRBJ1-6; no clear D gene. The end of the DNA is better explained by TRBJ1-1, so the J call may be wrong. CDR3 length equals 12 residues. Germline V gene sequence: CDR1 KGHSH, CDR2 LQKENI. Here the CDR3 DNA reads TGTGCCAGCTCACCTGTCGTAGCTGGAGCTTTCTTT. It yields the protein CASSPVVAGAFF.

The table lists this clonotype with many counts. The chain couples TRBV4-2 to TRBJ1-4; tentative D call: TRBD1 (5 bases). CDR1 is LGHNA and CDR2 is YNFKEQ in the germline V gene. The CDR3 consists of 16 residues. Trimming took off 3 bases at V and 1 base at J, with 12 bases between the two ends. The CDR3: CASSQGTDGTNEKLFF. CDR3 bases: TGTGCCAGCAGCCAGGGGACGGATGGAACTAATGAAAAACTGTTTTTT.

This clonotype showed up many times. The CDR3 spells CASSPGQGKMSGSYEQYF. For the CDR3, the DNA is TGTGCCAGCAGCCCCGGACAGGGTAAAATGTCCGGGTCCTACGAGCAGTACTTC. The chain is built from TRBV6-5 and TRBJ2-7; TRBD1 agrees at 8 bases. The germline V gene encodes CDR1 MNHEY and CDR2 SVGAGI. V was clipped by 6 bases and J by 1 base; unmatched bases: 17. The CDR3 extends over 18 amino acids.

This clonotype was found a few times. The chain joins TRBV20-1 to TRBJ2-5; D is possibly TRBD2 (6 bases). V was pared by 3 bases and J by 5 bases, with 10 bases between. Germline CDR1 is DFQATT and CDR2 is SNEGSKA (reference sequence). This CDR3 has 12 amino acids. DNA for the CDR3: TGCAGTGCTAGTACGGAGGGGGAGACCCAGTACTTC. Its protein is CSASTEGETQYF.

Details on this clonotype: A much larger clone differs from this one at a single base, so this may be a read error. The final CDR3 position lacks the conserved phenylalanine or tryptophan, pointing to a likely read error. This chain links TRBV12-3 or TRBV12-4 with TRBJ2-5; 7 bases are shared with TRBD1. The V gene end was trimmed by 7 bases and the J gene end by 4 bases; junction bases not matched to a gene: 6. This CDR3 is 13 amino acids long. CDR3 DNA: TGTGCCAGCAATGGGCCAGGGGGAGAGACCCAGTACTAC. It codes for CASNGPGGETQYY.

This CDR3 reads CASSPGQDQPQHF. CDR3 nucleotide sequence: TGTGCCAGCTCACCAGGGCAGGATCAGCCCCAGCATTTT. This chain joins TRBV18 and TRBJ1-5, with no clear D. Germline loops: CDR1 KGHSH, CDR2 LQKENI. The CDR3 spans 13 residues. The V gene lost 2 bases and the J gene lost 5 bases, with 7 bases spanning the gap.

This chain links TRBV6-2 or TRBV6-3 with TRBJ1-1, with a weak D call TRBD1 (6 bases). CDR3 length: 15 residues. The V gene's germline CDR1 is MNHEY and CDR2 SVGEGT. V gave up 9 bases and J gave up 1 base, with 18 bases separating them. The CDR3 here is CASSPPGHQNTEAFF. In DNA, the CDR3 is TGTGCCAGTAGTCCCCCGGGACACCAGAACACTGAAGCTTTCTTT.

Worth noting for this clonotype: A single base separates this from a much larger clone, so it may be a read error. J is TRBJ2-6 and V is TRBV12-3 or TRBV12-4; 7 positions match TRBD2. V lost 7 bases, J lost 9 bases, and 3 bases stayed unmatched. This CDR3 region has 12 residues. The CDR3 protein is CASTREVNVLTF. For the CDR3, the DNA is TGTGCCAGCACTCGGGAGGTCAACGTCCTGACTTTC.

This clonotype has a count of ten or more. The gene calls are TRBV28 and TRBJ2-1, with D unresolved. Trimming stripped 6 bases from V and 7 bases from J, with 7 bases between. The germline V gene has CDR1 MDHEN and CDR2 SYDVKM. CDR3 length equals 11 residues. The CDR3 nucleotides read TGTGCCAGCAGCTTAGGAAATGAGCAGTTCTTC. It is translated as CASSLGNEQFF.

As to this clonotype: A read error is possible here, since a much larger clone lies one base away. This chain uses TRBV28 with TRBJ2-1; D is undetermined. Germline V gene sequence: CDR1 MDHEN, CDR2 SYDVKM. The length of the CDR3 is 14 residues. V was shortened by 8 bases and J by 8 bases, with 19 bases between the two germline ends. The DNA of the CDR3 is TGTGCCAGCCAAAATCCTATGGGCAATGATGAGCAGTTCTTC. Translated, it gives CASQNPMGNDEQFF. Together with reference TRBV28 and TRBJ2-1, the CDR3 gives the full variable domain: DVKVTQSSRYLVKRTGEKVFLECVQDMDHENMFWYRQDPGLGLRLIYFSYDVKMKEKGDIPEGYSVSREKKERFSLILESASTNQTSMYLCASQNPMGNDEQFFGPGTRLTVL.

This clonotype was detected a few times. The chain joins TRBV11-2 to TRBJ1-3; D unclear. V was shortened by 0 bases and J by 0 bases, with 6 bases between the two germline ends. Looked up from germline, CDR1 is SGHAT and CDR2 is FQNNGV. CDR3 length: 15 amino acids. The CDR3, as DNA: TGTGCCAGCAGCTTAGAGGCGAACTCTGGAAACACCATATATTTT. Translated: CASSLEANSGNTIYF.

For this clonotype: A far larger clone is just one base off, so this is likely a read error. J is TRBJ2-1 and V is TRBV14, with 9 positions matching TRBD1. Germline loops: CDR1 SGHDN, CDR2 FVKESK. The CDR3 extends over 15 amino acids. The CDR3 spells CAGSFGDRAYNEQFF. DNA for the CDR3: TGTGCCGGCAGCTTCGGGGACAGGGCCTACAATGAGCAGTTCTTC.

This clonotype occurred many times. The chain uses TRBV24-1 and TRBJ2-2; 9 bases line up with TRBD1. The CDR3 is 18 residues long. Germline CDR1 is KGHDR and CDR2 is SFDVKD. V lost 2 bases to trimming and J lost 6 bases; unmatched junction nucleotides: 12. The CDR3 reads CATSDYQGQGSGSGELFF. The CDR3 DNA sequence: TGTGCCACCAGTGATTATCAGGGACAGGGTTCCGGGTCCGGGGAGCTGTTTTTT.

This clonotype was picked up a small number of times. The chain combines TRBV5-6 with TRBJ2-7, with TRBD2 as a possible D gene (5 bases). CDR1 SGHDT and CDR2 YYEEEE come from the germline V gene. The CDR3 has 16 amino acids. V lost 4 bases and J lost 7, with 24 bases in between. This chain's CDR3 is CASSPKGSADLWEQYF. The DNA of the CDR3 is TGTGCCAGCAGCCCTAAGGGTAGCGCCGACCTCTGGGAGCAGTACTTC.

In this sample, this clonotype turned up many times. The genes are TRBV6-2 or TRBV6-3 and TRBJ2-7; D is possibly TRBD1 (5 bases). The CDR3 extends over 13 amino acids. Germline lookup yields CDR1 MNHEY and CDR2 SVGEGT. V gave up 6 bases and J gave up 1 base, with 10 bases separating them. CDR3 DNA sequence: TGTGCCAGCAGGAAGACAGAATCCTACGAGCAGTACTTC. It specifies CASRKTESYEQYF.

This clonotype was detected ten times or more. The chain recombines TRBV6-2 or TRBV6-3 with TRBJ1-1; D unclear. The CDR3 covers 15 residues. Germline CDR1 MNHEY, CDR2 SVGEGT. With 5 bases removed from V and 4 bases from J, the gap between germline ends came to 17 bases. CDR3 amino acids: CASSRVLGPSTEAFF. CDR3 DNA sequence: TGTGCCAGCAGTCGGGTTTTAGGACCGTCCACTGAAGCTTTCTTT.

There are a few counts of this clonotype. A much larger clone is a single base away; this may be a read error. The chain is built from TRBV5-1 and TRBJ2-3, with a weak D call TRBD2 (5 bases). The CDR3 runs 15 residues. The germline CDR1 and CDR2 sequences are SGHRS and YFSETQ. The CDR3 sequence is CASSLDTASTDTHYF. Here the CDR3 DNA reads TGCGCCAGCAGCTTGGACACGGCTAGCACAGATACGCATTATTTT.

This clonotype appeared many times. The rearrangement joins TRBV27 to TRBJ2-7, with 8 bases matching TRBD1. This CDR3 comprises 13 residues. With 5 bases clipped from V and 3 bases from J, the junction kept 3 bases outside the gene matches. Germline CDR1 and CDR2: MNHEY and SMNVEV (reference sequence). CDR3 region: CASSLQGDYEQYF. CDR3 in DNA: TGTGCCAGCAGTCTACAGGGGGACTACGAGCAGTACTTC.

There are many counts of this clonotype. The chain couples TRBV11-1 to TRBJ1-1; D is undetermined. The V end was cut by 2 bases, the J end by 1 base, with 2 bases between. Germline-derived CDR1 and CDR2 are SGHAT and FQDESV (reference sequence). This CDR3 has 12 amino acids. CDR3 sequence: CASSLQNTEAFF. CDR3 sequence (DNA): TGTGCCAGCAGCTTACAGAACACTGAAGCTTTCTTT.

This clonotype has ten or more counts. This rearrangement joins TRBV14 to TRBJ2-7; a possible D gene is TRBD2 (5 bases). This CDR3 is built from 15 residues. Germline V lookup: CDR1 SGHDN, CDR2 FVKESK. V lost 4 bases to trimming and J lost 5 bases, with 18 bases between them. The CDR3 loop is CASSPGLAATDEQYF. CDR3 bases: TGTGCCAGCAGCCCCGGGCTAGCCGCAACCGACGAGCAGTACTTC.

Of note for this clonotype: A much larger clone differs by one base, so this may be a read error. This chain joins TRBV28 and TRBJ1-4; TRBD1 matches 7 bases. Germline V gene sequence: CDR1 MDHEN, CDR2 SYDVKM. Unmatched junction bases numbered 2, after V lost 4 bases and J lost 6 bases. This CDR3 has 13 residues. The CDR3, as DNA: TGTGCCAGCAGTTCAGGACAGGATGAAAAACTGTTTTTT. Residues: CASSSGQDEKLFF.

Ten or more counts support this clonotype. The V call is TRBV19, the J call TRBJ2-1; D remains unclear. The germline V and J ends were trimmed by 5 bases and 4 bases, with 12 bases remaining between them. The V gene's germline CDR1 is LNHDA and CDR2 SQIVND (reference sequence). The CDR3 runs to 14 residues. The CDR3: CASSDTQWYNEQFF. DNA of the CDR3: TGTGCCAGTAGTGACACCCAGTGGTACAATGAGCAGTTCTTC.

This clonotype has a handful of counts. The chain couples TRBV16 to TRBJ1-4; D is unclear. This CDR3 region has 12 residues. Trimming took off 0 bases at V and 5 bases at J, with 1 base between the two ends. CDR1 is KGHSY, CDR2 FQNENV, per germline. DNA of the CDR3: TGTGCCAGCAGCCAATCCAATGAAAAACTGTTTTTT. It is translated as CASSQSNEKLFF.

The rearrangement uses TRBV24-1 and TRBJ2-2; 7 bases align to TRBD2. The CDR3 loop spans 13 amino acids. The junction had 3 bases not matched to a gene; V was cut back by 10 bases and J by 2 bases. Looked up from germline, CDR1 is KGHDR and CDR2 is SFDVKD. In DNA form, the CDR3 reads TGTGCCACTCTAGCGGAAAACACCGGGGAGCTGTTTTTT. As protein: CATLAENTGELFF.

The sample holds many counts of this clonotype. The chain has TRBV29-1 and TRBJ2-2; D gene uncertain. Germline assignment: CDR1 SQVTM and CDR2 ANQGSEA. This CDR3 comprises 12 residues. Trimming removed 7 bases from V and 3 bases from J, with 9 bases in between. CDR3 region: CSAGYDTGELFF. CDR3 nucleotides: TGCAGCGCTGGGTACGACACCGGGGAGCTGTTTTTT.

Regarding this clonotype: A far larger clone lies a single base away; this is likely a read error. This chain links TRBV10-3 with TRBJ2-1; 7 positions match TRBD1. The trim removed 9 bases at V and 10 bases at J, leaving 9 bases unmatched. This CDR3 has 12 amino acids. Germline V CDR1 and CDR2: ENHRY, SYGVKD. The CDR3 reads CAIRDSTYEQFF. CDR3 DNA: TGTGCCATACGGGACAGCACCTACGAGCAGTTCTTC.

This clonotype was observed at least ten times. The V gene is TRBV7-6, the J gene TRBJ2-2; tentative D call: TRBD1 (6 bases). Germline V gives CDR1 SGHVS, CDR2 FNYEAQ. CDR3 length: 16 residues. V shed 2 bases and J shed 7 bases, with 17 bases lying between them. This CDR3 is CASSLKPPGAGGELFF. For the CDR3, the DNA is TGTGCCAGCAGCTTAAAGCCCCCAGGGGCCGGCGGGGAGCTGTTTTTT.

This clonotype was found many times. The CDR3 DNA sequence: TGTGCCAGCAGCTCCTCATTGCGGGCAGACGAGCAGTACTTC. Translated: CASSSSLRADEQYF. The chain has TRBV7-8 and TRBJ2-7; weak D call: TRBD2 (5 bases). This CDR3 has 14 residues. Germline V gives CDR1 SGHVS, CDR2 FQNEAQ. V lost 4 bases to trimming and J lost 5 bases, with 15 bases between them.